These 3 T cell receptor beta chains were all obtained from the same sample, sequenced in a study of shared clonotypes between healthy human individuals. Here immunoSEQ multiplex PCR was the method, and the copy in TCRdb shows in-frame clones only, minus some. The sample has a few million clones, less than 95% seen once; the top ten hold around 0.4%. Sequencing was carried out using naive CD4+ T cells from PBMCs. The subset was: CD45RA+ positively selected. The receptors stem from a man aged 18 to 35 in good health. Some clones in this sample may be carry-over from other donors' samples.

The chain carries TRBV10-1 and TRBJ2-3, with D possibly TRBD1 on 6 matching bases. Germline CDR1 reads WNHNN; CDR2 reads SYGVQD (reference sequence). The V end was cut by 0 bases, the J end by 5 bases, with 18 bases between. This CDR3 has 17 amino acids. DNA for the CDR3: TGCGCCAGCAGTGAGTCAGGGTCCAGCAGGGGTGGAGATACGCAGTATTTT. It specifies CASSESGSSRGGDTQYF.

This clone was seen once. CDR3 residues: CASSPLAGGVNEQFF. In DNA, the CDR3 is TGTGCCAGTAGCCCTCTAGCGGGAGGGGTCAATGAGCAGTTCTTC. J is TRBJ2-1 and V is TRBV19; 12 positions agree with TRBD2. V shed 6 bases, J shed 6 bases, and the junction held 6 bases outside the gene matches. This CDR3 spans 15 amino acids. Germline V CDR1 and CDR2: LNHDA, SQIVND (reference sequence).

The chain employs TRBV5-1 and TRBJ2-1, with 9 bases identical to TRBD2. CDR3 length: 15 residues. With 5 bases clipped from V and 4 bases from J, the junction kept 7 bases outside the gene matches. CDR1 and CDR2 from the germline V gene are SGHRS and YFSETQ. CDR3: CASSPGLANYNEQFF. The CDR3 DNA sequence: TGCGCCAGCAGTCCTGGACTAGCGAATTACAATGAGCAGTTCTTC.